This T cell receptor beta chain was found in a study of CD4+ T cells in melanoma. Germline CDR1 is SNHLY and CDR2 is FYNNEI. This CDR3 comprises 13 residues. The trim removed 5 bases at V and 1 base at J, leaving 1 base unmatched. Some clones are missing from TCRdb's copy, which holds only in-frame ones; the method was immunoSEQ multiplex PCR. The sample shows about 13,000 clones, 68% of them seen only once. Sequenced sample: cells from a culture (not recorded whether cultured in vitro). The chain couples TRBV2 to TRBJ2-7, with 8 positions matching TRBD1. The TCR sequence derives from a human donor with melanoma. Here the CDR3 reads CASSRQGSYEQYF. The CDR3 bases are TGTGCCAGCAGTAGACAGGGGTCCTACGAGCAGTACTTC.